These 20 T cell receptor beta chains were all obtained from the same sample, sequenced in a study of blood T cell repertoires in COVID-19. The protocol was immunoSEQ multiplex PCR, while the TCRdb copy is restricted to in-frame clones and leaves out a portion. The sample contains about 100,000 clones, around four fifths of which appear only once. Material for sequencing was peripheral blood. Receptor source: a human donor in a cohort sampled during active COVID-19.

This clone was recorded a few times. The chain has TRBV19 and TRBJ1-1; the D gene is possibly TRBD1 (6 bases). The CDR3 has 14 amino acids. Trimming took off 0 bases at V and 11 bases at J, with 16 bases between the two ends. Germline assignment: CDR1 LNHDA and CDR2 SQIVND (reference sequence). CDR3 sequence: CASSIDPDRFRAFF. The CDR3 DNA is TGTGCCAGTAGTATAGATCCCGACAGGTTCCGGGCTTTCTTT.

The chain employs TRBV18 and TRBJ1-1; no clear D. The CDR3 runs to 15 residues. Germline values: CDR1 KGHSH, CDR2 LQKENI. V lost 9 bases and J lost 3, with 20 bases in between. The CDR3 sequence is CASRPPSFSHTEAFF. DNA of the CDR3: TGTGCCAGTCGCCCACCGAGTTTCTCCCACACTGAAGCTTTCTTT.

The chain joins TRBV4-2 to TRBJ2-1; TRBD2 might be the D (5 bases). Trimming removed 0 bases at V and 3 bases at J, with 12 bases between. The CDR3 contains 16 residues. Per the germline V gene, CDR1 is LGHNA and CDR2 is YNFKEQ. CDR3 loop: CASSQDLREIYNEQFF. The CDR3 DNA sequence: TGTGCCAGCAGCCAAGATCTCCGGGAAATCTACAATGAGCAGTTCTTC.

The V gene is TRBV7-9, the J gene TRBJ2-7; maybe TRBD2 (5 bases). CDR3 length equals 12 residues. Germline V gene lookup returns CDR1 SEHNR and CDR2 FQNEAQ (reference sequence). V lost 3 bases and J 7 bases, leaving 10 bases between the germline ends. CDR3 nucleotides: TGTGCCAGCAGCTTGACTACTGGGGAGCAGTACTTC. Protein sequence: CASSLTTGEQYF.

This clone was seen a few times. The CDR3 here is CASSLAQGGTGELFF. DNA of the CDR3: TGTGCCAGCAGCTTAGCCCAAGGGGGTACCGGGGAGCTGTTTTTT. V and J are TRBV7-9 and TRBJ2-2; tentatively, D is TRBD1 (6 bases). Germline lookup yields CDR1 SEHNR and CDR2 FQNEAQ (reference sequence). The CDR3 has 15 amino acids. Trimming pared 0 bases from V and 5 bases from J, leaving 10 bases between. Full variable domain (remainder filled in from reference TRBV7-9 and TRBJ2-2): DTGVSQNPRHKITKRGQNVTFRCDPISEHNRLYWYRQTLGQGPEFLTYFQNEAQLEKSRLLSDRFSAERPKGSFSTLEIQRTEQGDSAMYLCASSLAQGGTGELFFGEGSRLTVL.

V is TRBV28 and J is TRBJ2-7; 11 nucleotides match TRBD2. The CDR3 spans 14 residues. Trimming cost V 4 bases and J 5 bases; bases outside gene matches: 4. CDR1 MDHEN and CDR2 SYDVKM come from the germline V gene. CDR3 region: CASSSRLAGHEQYF. The CDR3, as DNA: TGTGCCAGCAGTTCAAGACTAGCGGGACACGAGCAGTACTTC.

The rearrangement links TRBV12-3 or TRBV12-4 to TRBJ2-5, with D possibly being TRBD2 (5 bases). The CDR3 sequence is 12 residues long. V shed 3 bases and J shed 4 bases, with 6 bases lying between them. DNA of the CDR3: TGTGCCAGCAGTTTCGGGGTAGAGACCCAGTACTTC. Its translation: CASSFGVETQYF.

This clone was recorded a few times. The rearrangement joins TRBV19 to TRBJ2-7, with TRBD2 matching 8 bases. Germline CDR1 and CDR2: LNHDA and SQIVND (reference sequence). This CDR3 has 15 residues. Germline trimming cut 5 bases from V and 1 base from J; bases unmatched to any gene: 7. The CDR3 sequence is CASSSPAGGSYEQYF. The CDR3 DNA follows: TGTGCCAGTAGTTCCCCCGCGGGAGGATCCTACGAGCAGTACTTC.

The J gene is TRBJ1-2, the V gene TRBV6-6; the match to TRBD1 covers 8 bases. From germline, CDR1 is MNHNY and CDR2 SVGAGI (reference sequence). The CDR3 runs to 15 residues. J lost 2 bases, V lost 8 bases, and 10 bases had no gene match. The CDR3 DNA sequence: TGTGCCAGCCGAAACGGACAGGGTGCCAACTATGGCTACACCTTC. Its translation is CASRNGQGANYGYTF.

This clone was recorded only once. The chain employs TRBV7-3 and TRBJ2-3, with 9 bases aligning to TRBD2. J gave up 2 bases and V 6 bases, and 6 bases lay outside the gene matches. The germline V gene encodes CDR1 SGHTA and CDR2 FQGTGA. This CDR3 has 15 residues. The CDR3 sequence: CASSSSGGPTDTQYF. Here the CDR3 DNA reads TGTGCCAGCAGTTCCAGCGGGGGGCCCACAGATACGCAGTATTTT.

The chain has TRBV5-8 and TRBJ1-5, with 8 bases matching TRBD1. The V and J ends lost 3 bases and 3 bases, in that order; junction bases with no gene match: 2. The CDR3 has 14 amino acids. CDR1 is SGHTS, CDR2 YDEGEE, per germline. CDR3 sequence: CASSWTGPNQPQHF. The CDR3 coding sequence is TGTGCCAGCAGCTGGACAGGGCCCAATCAGCCCCAGCATTTT.

The chain employs TRBV28 and TRBJ1-5; 7 nucleotides align to TRBD1. The length of the CDR3 is 16 residues. CDR1 and CDR2 (germline): MDHEN, SYDVKM. J gave up 2 bases and V 8 bases, and 12 bases lay outside the gene matches. The CDR3 nucleotides are TGTGCCAGCGCCTCGCTGGCAGGGGGGCGCAATCAGCCCCAGCATTTT. This gives the protein CASASLAGGRNQPQHF.

The chain combines TRBV28 with TRBJ1-1; 7 bases fit TRBD1. The V and J ends lost 7 bases and 2 bases, in that order; junction bases with no gene match: 7. The CDR3 sequence is 14 residues long. Germline V lookup: CDR1 MDHEN, CDR2 SYDVKM. CDR3: CASTIPGGNTEAFF. The DNA for the CDR3 is TGTGCCAGCACGATCCCAGGGGGAAACACTGAAGCTTTCTTT.

The chain uses TRBV28 and TRBJ2-5; D ambiguous. V was shortened by 3 bases and J by 3 bases, with 8 bases between the two germline ends. Germline V gene data show CDR1 as MDHEN and CDR2 as SYDVKM. The CDR3 runs 13 residues. The CDR3 bases are TGTGCCAGCAGTTTTGCTAATAAAGAGACCCAGTACTTC. It codes for CASSFANKETQYF.

The CDR3 reads CASRLTGGPQHF. The CDR3 DNA sequence: TGTGCCAGTAGACTCACAGGGGGGCCCCAGCATTTT. The chain employs TRBV19 and TRBJ1-5, with TRBD1 matching 8 bases. This CDR3 comprises 12 residues. Germline loops: CDR1 LNHDA, CDR2 SQIVND (reference sequence). The V segment lost 6 bases and the J segment 9 bases; nucleotides outside the gene matches: 4. Full variable domain (rest looked up from reference TRBV19 and TRBJ1-5): DGGITQSPKYLFRKEGQNVTLSCEQNLNHDAMYWYRQDPGQGLRLIYYSQIVNDFQKGDIAEGYSVSREKKESFPLTVTSAQKNPTAFYLCASRLTGGPQHFGDGTRLSIL.

This clone is a singleton in its sample. The gene calls are TRBV28 and TRBJ1-5; D remains ambiguous. The CDR3 runs to 12 residues. Deletions cut 2 bases from V and 6 bases from J, with 5 bases between. From germline, CDR1 is MDHEN and CDR2 SYDVKM. The DNA for the CDR3 is TGTGCCAGCAGTTTAATTCGTCAGCCCCAGCATTTT. Translation gives CASSLIRQPQHF.

J is TRBJ1-5 and V is TRBV27; 9 bases fit TRBD1. The germline CDR1 and CDR2 sequences are MNHEY and SMNVEV (reference sequence). The CDR3 spans 17 residues. V trimming: 6 bases; J trimming: 1 base; junction bases outside the gene matches: 10. The CDR3: CASSSLDRGRSNQPQHF. Written as DNA, the CDR3 is TGTGCCAGCAGCTCACTAGACAGGGGGAGGAGCAATCAGCCCCAGCATTTT.

The chain has TRBV7-9 and TRBJ1-5, with D possibly matching TRBD1 (6 bases). Germline CDR1 SEHNR, CDR2 FQNEAQ (reference sequence). The ends were cut back, 3 bases at V and 0 bases at J, with 9 bases in the middle. The CDR3 is 15 residues long. The CDR3 is CASSLGDISNQPQHF. CDR3 DNA: TGTGCCAGCAGCTTGGGGGACATTAGCAATCAGCCCCAGCATTTT.

The gene calls are TRBV28 and TRBJ2-1; TRBD2 matches at 16 bases. CDR1 and CDR2 from the germline V gene are MDHEN and SYDVKM. The CDR3 is 15 amino acids. Trimming removed 7 bases from V and 12 bases from J; junction bases left unmatched: 9. Here the CDR3 reads CASTKGGTSGRGQFF. The CDR3 DNA reads TGTGCCAGCACCAAGGGCGGGACTAGCGGGAGGGGGCAGTTCTTC. Full variable domain (outside the CDR3, taken from reference TRBV28 and TRBJ2-1): DVKVTQSSRYLVKRTGEKVFLECVQDMDHENMFWYRQDPGLGLRLIYFSYDVKMKEKGDIPEGYSVSREKKERFSLILESASTNQTSMYLCASTKGGTSGRGQFFGPGTRLTVL.

DNA of the CDR3: TGTGCCAGCAGCCTTAACCCTGGGGCGGGGGGTACCGGGACCCAGTACTTC. Residues: CASSLNPGAGGTGTQYF. The J gene is TRBJ2-5, the V gene TRBV11-2, with 8 positions matching TRBD2. The CDR3 spans 17 residues. The trim removed 5 bases at V and 7 bases at J, leaving 18 bases unmatched. From germline, CDR1 is SGHAT and CDR2 FQNNGV. The variable domain in full, with the rest retrieved from reference TRBV11-2 and TRBJ2-5, is EAGVAQSPRYKIIEKRQSVAFWCNPISGHATLYWYQQILGQGPKLLIQFQNNGVVDDSQLPKDRFSAERLKGVDSTLKIQPAKLEDSAVYLCASSLNPGAGGTGTQYFGPGTRLLVL.